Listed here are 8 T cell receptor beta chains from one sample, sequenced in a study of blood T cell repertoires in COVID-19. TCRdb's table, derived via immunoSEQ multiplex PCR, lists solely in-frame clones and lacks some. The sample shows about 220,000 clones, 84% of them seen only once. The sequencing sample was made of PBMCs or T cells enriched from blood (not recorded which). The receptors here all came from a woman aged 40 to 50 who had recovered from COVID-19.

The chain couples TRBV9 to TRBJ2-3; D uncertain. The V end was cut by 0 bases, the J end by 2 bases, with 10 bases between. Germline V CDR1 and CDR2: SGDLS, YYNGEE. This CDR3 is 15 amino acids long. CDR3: CASSVEHSPTDTQYF. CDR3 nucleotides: TGTGCCAGCAGCGTAGAACATAGCCCCACAGATACGCAGTATTTT.

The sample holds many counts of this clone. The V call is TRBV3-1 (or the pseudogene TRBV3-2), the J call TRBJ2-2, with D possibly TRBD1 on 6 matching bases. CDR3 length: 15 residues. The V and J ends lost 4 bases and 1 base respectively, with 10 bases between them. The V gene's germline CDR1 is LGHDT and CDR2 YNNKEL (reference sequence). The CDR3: CASSLLGGNTGELFF. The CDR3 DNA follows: TGTGCCAGCAGCCTGTTAGGGGGGAACACCGGGGAGCTGTTTTTT.

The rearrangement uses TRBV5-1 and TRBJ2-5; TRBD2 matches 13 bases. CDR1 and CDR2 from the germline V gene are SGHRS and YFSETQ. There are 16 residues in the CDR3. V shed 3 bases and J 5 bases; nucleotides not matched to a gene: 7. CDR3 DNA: TGCGCCAGCAGCTGGGGGACTAGCGGGACCTTGGAGACCCAGTACTTC. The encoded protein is CASSWGTSGTLETQYF.

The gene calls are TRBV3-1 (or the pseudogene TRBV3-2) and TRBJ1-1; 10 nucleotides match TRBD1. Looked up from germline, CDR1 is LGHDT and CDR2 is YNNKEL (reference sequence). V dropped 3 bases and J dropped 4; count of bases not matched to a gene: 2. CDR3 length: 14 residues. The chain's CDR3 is CASSHRDRGTEAFF. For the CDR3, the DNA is TGTGCCAGCAGCCACCGGGACAGGGGCACTGAAGCTTTCTTT.

The chain's CDR3 is CATSRDSQGFGANVLTF. The CDR3 nucleotides are TGTGCCACCAGCAGAGATTCCCAGGGGTTTGGGGCCAACGTCCTGACTTTC. The chain recombines TRBV15 with TRBJ2-6; possible D gene TRBD1, 6 bases. The germline V gene encodes CDR1 LNHNV and CDR2 YYDKDF (reference sequence). There are 17 residues in the CDR3. Deletions cut 0 bases from V and 3 bases from J, with 12 bases between. Variable domain in full (rest from reference TRBV15 and TRBJ2-6): DAMVIQNPRYQVTQFGKPVTLSCSQTLNHNVMYWYQQKSSQAPKLLFHYYDKDFNNEADTPDNFQSRRPNTSFCFLDIRSPGLGDTAMYLCATSRDSQGFGANVLTFGAGSRLTVL.

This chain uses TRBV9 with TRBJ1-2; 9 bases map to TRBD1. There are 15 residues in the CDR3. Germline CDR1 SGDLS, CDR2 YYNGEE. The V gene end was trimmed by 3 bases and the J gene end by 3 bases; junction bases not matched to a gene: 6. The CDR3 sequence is CASSEPTGGYYGYTF. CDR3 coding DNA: TGTGCCAGCAGCGAGCCGACAGGGGGATACTATGGCTACACCTTC.

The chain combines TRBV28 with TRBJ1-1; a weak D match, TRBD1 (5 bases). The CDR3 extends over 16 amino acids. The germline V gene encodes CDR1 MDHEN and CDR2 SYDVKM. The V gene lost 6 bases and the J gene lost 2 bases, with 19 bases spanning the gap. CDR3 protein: CASSGGWTAQNTEAFF. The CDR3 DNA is TGTGCCAGCAGCGGGGGGTGGACTGCCCAAAACACTGAAGCTTTCTTT.

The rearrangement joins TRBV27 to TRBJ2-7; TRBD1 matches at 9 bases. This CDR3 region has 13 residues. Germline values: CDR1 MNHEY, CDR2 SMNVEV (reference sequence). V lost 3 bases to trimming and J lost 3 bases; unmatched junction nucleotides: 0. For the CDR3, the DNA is TGTGCCAGCAGTTTGGACAGGGGCTACGAGCAGTACTTC. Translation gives CASSLDRGYEQYF.